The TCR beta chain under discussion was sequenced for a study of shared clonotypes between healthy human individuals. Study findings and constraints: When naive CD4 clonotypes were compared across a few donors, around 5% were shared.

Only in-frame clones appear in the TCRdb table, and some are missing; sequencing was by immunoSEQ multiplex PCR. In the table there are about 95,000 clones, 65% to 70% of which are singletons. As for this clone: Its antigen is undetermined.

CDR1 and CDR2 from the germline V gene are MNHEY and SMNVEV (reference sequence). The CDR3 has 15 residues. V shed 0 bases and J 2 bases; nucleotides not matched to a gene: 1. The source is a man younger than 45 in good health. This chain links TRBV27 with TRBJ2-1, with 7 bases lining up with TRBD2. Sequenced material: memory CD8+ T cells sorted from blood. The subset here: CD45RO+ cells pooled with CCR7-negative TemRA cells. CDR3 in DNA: TGTGCCAGCAGTTTATCGCTAGCGGCCTACAATGAGCAGTTCTTC. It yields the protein CASSLSLAAYNEQFF.